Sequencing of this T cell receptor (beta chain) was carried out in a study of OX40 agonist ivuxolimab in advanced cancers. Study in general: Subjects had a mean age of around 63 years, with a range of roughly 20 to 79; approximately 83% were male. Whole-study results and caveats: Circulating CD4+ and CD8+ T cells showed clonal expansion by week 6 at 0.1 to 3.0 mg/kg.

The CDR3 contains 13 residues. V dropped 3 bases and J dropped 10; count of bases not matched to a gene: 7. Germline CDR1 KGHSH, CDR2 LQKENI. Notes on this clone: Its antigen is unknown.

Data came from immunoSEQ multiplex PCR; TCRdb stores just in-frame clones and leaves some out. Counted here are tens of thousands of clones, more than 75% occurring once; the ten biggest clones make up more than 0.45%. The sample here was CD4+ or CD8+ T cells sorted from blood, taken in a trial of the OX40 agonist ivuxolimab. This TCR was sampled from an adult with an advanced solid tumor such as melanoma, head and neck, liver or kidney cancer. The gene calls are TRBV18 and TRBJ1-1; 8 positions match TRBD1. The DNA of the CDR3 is TGTGCCAGCTCACCGGACAGGGCAGGATTAGCTTTCTTT. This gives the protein CASSPDRAGLAFF.